Sequencing of this T cell receptor (beta chain) was carried out in a study of cytomegalovirus exposure and HLA in healthy donors. The primer mix had 60 Vbeta and 13 Jbeta primers. The assay was immunoSEQ multiplex PCR, and TCRdb's table has in-frame clones only and misses some. Here the sample spans 100,000 to 150,000 clones, roughly 79% being singletons. Study outcomes and limitations: A list of around 150 TCR beta chains associated with cytomegalovirus was given.

This CDR3 is 11 amino acids long. In germline, CDR1 is DFQATT, CDR2 SNEGSKA (reference sequence). V lost 3 bases to trimming and J lost 11 bases, with 13 bases between them. This clone was detected once. Its specificity is unknown. The donors gave bone marrow, and they were healthy. Sequences were obtained from PBMCs. The chain joins TRBV20-1 to TRBJ1-1; D is possibly TRBD1 (5 bases). The sequence derives from a woman in her forties or fifties in good health and CMV-seronegative. The CDR3 coding sequence is TGCAGTGCTAGGCGTCCGGGGGAGGCTTTCTTT. Its protein product is CSARRPGEAFF.